This paragraph reports one T cell receptor beta chain. Here immunoSEQ multiplex PCR was the method, and the copy in TCRdb shows in-frame clones only, minus some. This sample carries more than 20,000 clones, 85% to 90% of them seen once, and the ten largest clones take 25% to 35%. These data are taken from a study of preoperative IRX-2 immunotherapy in early breast cancer. V shed 2 bases and J shed 5 bases, with 13 bases lying between them. Germline CDR1 is SGHRS and CDR2 is YFSETQ. The CDR3 spans 14 residues. Treatment here: preoperative locoregional IRX-2 cytokine immunotherapy. Patients received preoperative, locoregional IRX-2 cytokine immunotherapy in a phase Ib study.

The source was tumor tissue, collected after IRX-2 immunotherapy. The clonotype was recovered from a human donor with breast cancer. The chain couples TRBV5-1 to TRBJ2-5; D gene uncertain. The CDR3 spells CASSLDTLGETQYF. CDR3 DNA: TGCGCCAGCAGCTTAGACACTCTTGGGGAGACCCAGTACTTC.